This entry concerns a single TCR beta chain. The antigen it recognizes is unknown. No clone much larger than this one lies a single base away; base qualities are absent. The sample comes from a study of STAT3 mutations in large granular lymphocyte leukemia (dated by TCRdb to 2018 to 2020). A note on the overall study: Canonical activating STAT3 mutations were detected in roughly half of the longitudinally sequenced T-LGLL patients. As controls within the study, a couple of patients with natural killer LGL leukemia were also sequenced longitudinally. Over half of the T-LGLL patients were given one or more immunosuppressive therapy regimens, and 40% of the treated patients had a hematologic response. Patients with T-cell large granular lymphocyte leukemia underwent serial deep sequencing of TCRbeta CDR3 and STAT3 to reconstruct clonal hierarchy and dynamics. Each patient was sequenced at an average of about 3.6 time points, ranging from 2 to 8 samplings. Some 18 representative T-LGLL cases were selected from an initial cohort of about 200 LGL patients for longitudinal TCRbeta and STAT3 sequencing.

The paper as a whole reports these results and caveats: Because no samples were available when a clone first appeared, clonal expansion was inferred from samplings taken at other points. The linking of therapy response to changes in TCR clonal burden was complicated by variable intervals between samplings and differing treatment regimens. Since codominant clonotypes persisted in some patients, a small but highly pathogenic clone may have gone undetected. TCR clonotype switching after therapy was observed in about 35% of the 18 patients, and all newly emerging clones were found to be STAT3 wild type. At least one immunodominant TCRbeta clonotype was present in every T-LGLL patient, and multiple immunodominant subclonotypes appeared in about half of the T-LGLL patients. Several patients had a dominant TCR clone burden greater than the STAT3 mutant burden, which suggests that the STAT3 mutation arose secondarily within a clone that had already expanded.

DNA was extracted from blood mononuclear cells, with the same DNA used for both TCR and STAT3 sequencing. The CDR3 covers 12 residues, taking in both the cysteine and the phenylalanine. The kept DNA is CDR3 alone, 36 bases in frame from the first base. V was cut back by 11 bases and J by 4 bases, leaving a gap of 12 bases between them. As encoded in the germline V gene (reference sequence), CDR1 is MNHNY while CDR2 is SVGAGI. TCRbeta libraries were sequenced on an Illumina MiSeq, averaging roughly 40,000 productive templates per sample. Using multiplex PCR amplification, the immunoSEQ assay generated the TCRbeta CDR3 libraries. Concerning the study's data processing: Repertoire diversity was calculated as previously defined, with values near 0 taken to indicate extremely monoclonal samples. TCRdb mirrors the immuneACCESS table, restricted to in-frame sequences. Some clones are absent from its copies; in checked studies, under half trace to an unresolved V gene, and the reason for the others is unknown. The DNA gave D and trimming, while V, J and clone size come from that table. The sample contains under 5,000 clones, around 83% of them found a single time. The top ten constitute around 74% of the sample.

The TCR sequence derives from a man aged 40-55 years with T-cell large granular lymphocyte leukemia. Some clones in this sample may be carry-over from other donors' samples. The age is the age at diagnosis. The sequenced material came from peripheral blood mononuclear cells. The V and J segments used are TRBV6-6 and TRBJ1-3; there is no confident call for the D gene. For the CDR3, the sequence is CALAGSGNTIYF. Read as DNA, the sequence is TGTGCCCTAGCGGGTTCCGGAAACACCATATATTTT.